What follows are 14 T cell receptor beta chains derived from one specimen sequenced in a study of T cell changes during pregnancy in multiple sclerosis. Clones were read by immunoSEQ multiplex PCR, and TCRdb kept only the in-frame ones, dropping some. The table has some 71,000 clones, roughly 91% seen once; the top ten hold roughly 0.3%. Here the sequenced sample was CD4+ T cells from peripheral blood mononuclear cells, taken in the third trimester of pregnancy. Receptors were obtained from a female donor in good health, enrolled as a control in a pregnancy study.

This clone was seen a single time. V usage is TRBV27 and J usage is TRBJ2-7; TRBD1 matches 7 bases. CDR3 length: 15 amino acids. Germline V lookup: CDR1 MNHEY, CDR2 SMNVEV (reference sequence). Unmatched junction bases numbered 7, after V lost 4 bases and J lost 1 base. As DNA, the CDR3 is TGTGCCAGCAGTTCCTGGACAGGATCATCCTACGAGCAGTACTTC. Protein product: CASSSWTGSSYEQYF.

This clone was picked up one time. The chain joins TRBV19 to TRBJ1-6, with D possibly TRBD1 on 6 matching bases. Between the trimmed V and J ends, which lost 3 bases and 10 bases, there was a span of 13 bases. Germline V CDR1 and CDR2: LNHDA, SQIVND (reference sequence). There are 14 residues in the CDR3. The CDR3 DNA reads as TGTGCCAGTAGTATCCAGGGGATTGGGTCACCCCTCCACTTT. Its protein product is CASSIQGIGSPLHF.

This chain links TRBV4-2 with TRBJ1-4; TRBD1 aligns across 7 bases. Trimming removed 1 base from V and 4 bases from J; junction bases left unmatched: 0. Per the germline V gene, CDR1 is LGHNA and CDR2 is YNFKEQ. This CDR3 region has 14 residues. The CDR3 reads CASSQGTGNEKLFF. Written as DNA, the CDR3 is TGTGCCAGCAGCCAAGGGACAGGTAATGAAAAACTGTTTTTT.

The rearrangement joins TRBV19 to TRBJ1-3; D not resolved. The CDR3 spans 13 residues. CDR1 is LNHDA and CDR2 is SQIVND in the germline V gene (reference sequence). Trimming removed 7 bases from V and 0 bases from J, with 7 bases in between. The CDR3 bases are TGTGCCAGTACCCAGGTCTCTGGAAACACCATATATTTT. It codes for CASTQVSGNTIYF. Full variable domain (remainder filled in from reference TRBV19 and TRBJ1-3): DGGITQSPKYLFRKEGQNVTLSCEQNLNHDAMYWYRQDPGQGLRLIYYSQIVNDFQKGDIAEGYSVSREKKESFPLTVTSAQKNPTAFYLCASTQVSGNTIYFGEGSWLTVV.

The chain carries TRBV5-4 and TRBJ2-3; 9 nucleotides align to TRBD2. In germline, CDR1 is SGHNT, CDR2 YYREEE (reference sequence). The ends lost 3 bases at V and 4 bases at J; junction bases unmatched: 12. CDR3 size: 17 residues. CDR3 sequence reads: CASSSPLSSGVADTQYF. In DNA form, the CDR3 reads TGTGCCAGCAGCTCTCCATTATCTAGCGGGGTTGCAGATACGCAGTATTTT.

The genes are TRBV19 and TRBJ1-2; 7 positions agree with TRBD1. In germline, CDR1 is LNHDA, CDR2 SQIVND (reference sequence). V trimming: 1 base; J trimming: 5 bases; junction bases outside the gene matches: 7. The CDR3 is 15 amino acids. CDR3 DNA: TGTGCCAGTAGTATAGGCGGAGGGGGCGGGTATGGCTACACCTTC. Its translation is CASSIGGGGGYGYTF.

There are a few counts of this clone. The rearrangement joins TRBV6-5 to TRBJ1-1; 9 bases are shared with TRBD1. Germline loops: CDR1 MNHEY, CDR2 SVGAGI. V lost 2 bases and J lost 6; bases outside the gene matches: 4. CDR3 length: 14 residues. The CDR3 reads CASSYLQGASEAFF. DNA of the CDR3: TGTGCCAGCAGTTACCTACAGGGGGCGTCTGAAGCTTTCTTT.

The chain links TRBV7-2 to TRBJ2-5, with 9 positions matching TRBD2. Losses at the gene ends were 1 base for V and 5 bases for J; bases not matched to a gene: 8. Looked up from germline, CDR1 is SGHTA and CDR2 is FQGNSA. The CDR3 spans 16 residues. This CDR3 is CASSLERRGGIETQYF. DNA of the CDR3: TGTGCCAGCAGCTTAGAAAGGCGGGGGGGCATTGAGACCCAGTACTTC.

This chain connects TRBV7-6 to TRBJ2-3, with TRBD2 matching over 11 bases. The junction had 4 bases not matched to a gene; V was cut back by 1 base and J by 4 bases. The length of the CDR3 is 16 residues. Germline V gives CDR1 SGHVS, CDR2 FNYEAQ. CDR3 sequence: CASSLGSGGASDTQYF. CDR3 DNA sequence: TGTGCCAGCAGCTTAGGTAGCGGGGGGGCTTCAGATACGCAGTATTTT.

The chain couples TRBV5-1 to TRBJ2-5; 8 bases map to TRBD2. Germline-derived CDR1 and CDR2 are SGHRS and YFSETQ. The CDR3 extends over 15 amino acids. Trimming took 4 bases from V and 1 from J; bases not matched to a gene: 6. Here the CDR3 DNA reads TGCGCCAGCAGCCCCCGCGGGGGGTTCCAAGAGACCCAGTACTTC. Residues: CASSPRGGFQETQYF.

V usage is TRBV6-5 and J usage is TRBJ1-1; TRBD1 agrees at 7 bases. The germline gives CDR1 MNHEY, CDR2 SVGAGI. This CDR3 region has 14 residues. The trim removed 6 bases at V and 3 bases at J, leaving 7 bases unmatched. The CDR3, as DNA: TGTGCCAGCAGGACCGACAGGGCGGACACTGAAGCTTTCTTT. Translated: CASRTDRADTEAFF.

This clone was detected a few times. CDR3 coding DNA: TGTGCCAGCAGCTATGGACAGGGGGGAGAGACCCAGTACTTC. Protein: CASSYGQGGETQYF. This chain joins TRBV5-6 and TRBJ2-5; 10 positions match TRBD1. Per germline, CDR1 SGHDT and CDR2 YYEEEE. J lost 4 bases, V lost 3 bases, and 3 bases had no gene match. CDR3 size: 14 residues.

CDR3 region: CATSRDKGEPGNTIYF. The CDR3 DNA is TGTGCCACCAGCAGAGATAAGGGGGAACCTGGAAACACCATATATTTT. The V call is TRBV15, the J call TRBJ1-3, with a weak D call TRBD1 (6 bases). Trimming left V 0 bases short and J 2 bases short, with 11 bases between. In germline, CDR1 is LNHNV, CDR2 YYDKDF (reference sequence). CDR3 length: 16 amino acids. The variable domain in full, with the rest retrieved from reference TRBV15 and TRBJ1-3, is DAMVIQNPRYQVTQFGKPVTLSCSQTLNHNVMYWYQQKSSQAPKLLFHYYDKDFNNEADTPDNFQSRRPNTSFCFLDIRSPGLGDTAMYLCATSRDKGEPGNTIYFGEGSWLTVV.

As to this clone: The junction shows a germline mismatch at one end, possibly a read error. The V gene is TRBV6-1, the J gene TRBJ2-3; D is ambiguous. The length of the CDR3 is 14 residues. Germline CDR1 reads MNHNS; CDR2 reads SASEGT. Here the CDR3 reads CASREGHRTDTQYF. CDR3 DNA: TGTGCCAGCAGGGAAGGGCACCGCACAGATACGCAGTATTTT.